Listed below are T cell receptor beta chains from one sample, sequenced in a study of cytomegalovirus exposure and HLA in healthy donors. The method was immunoSEQ multiplex PCR; TCRdb's version includes in-frame clones alone and lacks a portion of them. Its table records more than 40,000 clones. The source material was PBMCs. These receptors originate from a middle-aged woman in good health and CMV-seronegative. Both conserved end residues are part of each CDR3. Fields, in order: D gene, J gene, V gene, CDR3 protein, CDR3 DNA. The D gene is left open where the match is weak.

>TRBD2|TRBJ2-1|TRBV28
CASIGAGGYNEQFF
TGTGCCAGCATTGGAGCGGGGGGTTACAATGAGCAGTTCTTC
>.|TRBJ1-5|TRBV7-9
CASSFVGGPYSNQPQHF
TGTGCCAGCAGCTTCGTCGGGGGGCCCTATAGCAATCAGCCCCAGCATTTT
>TRBD1|TRBJ2-3|TRBV4-3
CASSQEGTGIDTQYF
TGCGCCAGCAGCCAAGAGGGGACAGGAATAGATACGCAGTATTTT
>TRBD2|TRBJ2-7|TRBV7-2
CASSLGLAGGFYEQYF
TGTGCCAGCAGCTTAGGACTAGCGGGAGGCTTCTACGAGCAGTACTTC
>.|TRBJ2-5|TRBV6-5
CASTPQGLAAETQYF
TGTGCCAGCACCCCCCAGGGGCTAGCGGCAGAGACCCAGTACTTC
>TRBD1|TRBJ2-7|TRBV6-1
CASSLGQGAYEQYF
TGTGCCAGCAGTCTAGGGCAGGGGGCCTACGAGCAGTACTTC
>TRBD1|TRBJ2-7|TRBV6-6
CASSMGTGGPYEQYF
TGTGCCAGCAGTATGGGGACAGGGGGACCCTACGAGCAGTACTTC
>.|TRBJ1-2|TRBV5-1
CASSLEAAYGYTF
TGCGCCAGCAGCTTGGAAGCAGCGTATGGCTACACCTTC
>.|TRBJ1-2|TRBV7-8
CASSLGAGLSYGYTF
TGTGCCAGCAGCTTAGGAGCAGGTCTTTCCTATGGCTACACCTTC
>TRBD1|TRBJ1-2|TRBV28
CASAGTGAGYGYTF
TGTGCCAGCGCGGGGACAGGCGCGGGATATGGCTACACCTTC
>TRBD2|TRBJ2-7|TRBV28
CASSLSLAGVYEQYF
TGTGCCAGCAGTTTATCTCTAGCGGGAGTCTACGAGCAGTACTTC
>.|TRBJ1-5|TRBV19
CASNPDSGQPQHF
TGTGCCAGTAATCCGGATTCAGGGCAGCCCCAGCATTTT
>TRBD1|TRBJ1-2|TRBV28
CASRTGGIYGYTF
TGTGCCAGCAGGACAGGGGGAATCTATGGCTACACCTTC
>.|TRBJ2-2|TRBV14
CASSQVIGEGSGELFF
TGTGCCAGCAGCCAAGTAATAGGGGAAGGATCCGGGGAGCTGTTTTTT
>.|TRBJ2-5|TRBV29-1
CSVEGAGETQYF
TGCAGCGTTGAAGGGGCGGGAGAGACCCAGTACTTC
>TRBD1|TRBJ2-3|TRBV2
CASSVGQGATDTQYF
TGTGCCAGCAGTGTAGGACAGGGGGCGACAGATACGCAGTATTTT
>.|TRBJ2-7|TRBV11-1
CASSLREAYEQYF
TGTGCCAGCAGTTTAAGGGAGGCTTACGAGCAGTACTTC
>.|TRBJ1-1|TRBV6-6
CASSSPRGGNTEAFF
TGTGCCAGCAGTTCACCCAGGGGCGGGAACACTGAAGCTTTCTTT
>TRBD1|TRBJ2-7|TRBV6-5
CASRRSSGTGYEQYF
TGTGCCAGCAGGCGTTCCTCCGGGACAGGCTACGAGCAGTACTTC
>TRBD2|TRBJ2-7|TRBV4-2
CASSQDLGGRTYEQYF
TGTGCCAGCAGCCAAGATCTTGGCGGGAGGACCTACGAGCAGTACTTC
>TRBD2|TRBJ2-1|TRBV9
CASSGRLAGEDYNEQFF
TGTGCCAGCAGCGGTCGACTAGCGGGAGAGGACTACAATGAGCAGTTCTTC
>.|TRBJ1-3|TRBV5-5
CASSLMTGGNTIYF
TGTGCCAGCAGCTTGATGACGGGAGGAAACACCATATATTTT
>TRBD2|TRBJ2-3|TRBV15
CATSRDMRERDTQYF
TGTGCCACCAGCAGAGATATGCGGGAGAGAGATACGCAGTATTTT
>TRBD1|TRBJ1-1|TRBV29-1
CSVTGTGTMNTEAFF
TGCAGCGTCACCGGGACAGGTACCATGAACACTGAAGCTTTCTTT
>.|TRBJ1-2|TRBV28
CASSFSPTVNYGYTF
TGTGCCAGCAGTTTCTCCCCGACAGTTAACTATGGCTACACCTTC
>TRBD1|TRBJ1-2|TRBV5-1
CASSRDSGNYDGYTF
TGCGCCAGCAGCCGGGACAGTGGAAACTATGATGGCTACACCTTC
>TRBD2|TRBJ2-5|TRBV7-2
CASSLGVAAGAETQYF
TGTGCCAGCAGCTTAGGTGTTGCAGCGGGAGCTGAGACCCAGTACTTC
>TRBD1|TRBJ2-7|TRBV7-9
CASSSSQTGFLNEQYF
TGTGCCAGCAGCTCCTCTCAGACAGGGTTTCTCAACGAGCAGTACTTC
>.|TRBJ2-4|TRBV28
CAARDRFNIQYF
TGTGCCGCCCGAGACAGATTCAACATTCAGTACTTC
>.|TRBJ1-4|TRBV27
CASANRVTNEKLFF
TGTGCCAGCGCCAACAGGGTTACCAATGAAAAACTGTTTTTT
>.|TRBJ1-1|TRBV25-1
CASRRQSNTEAFF
TGTGCCAGCAGGCGACAGTCGAACACTGAAGCTTTCTTT
>TRBD1|TRBJ2-1|TRBV7-6
CASSLARDRELGEQFF
TGTGCCAGCAGCTTAGCCCGGGACAGGGAATTAGGTGAGCAGTTCTTC
>.|TRBJ2-1|TRBV29-1
CSVVRGIAYNEQFF
TGCAGCGTGGTAAGGGGAATAGCTTACAATGAGCAGTTCTTC
>TRBD2|TRBJ2-3|TRBV2
CASSGTSGRGPTQYF
TGTGCCAGCAGCGGGACTAGCGGGAGAGGCCCCACGCAGTATTTT
>.|TRBJ1-1|TRBV6-1
CASSERVRDTEAFF
TGTGCCAGCAGTGAGAGGGTAAGGGACACTGAAGCTTTCTTT
>TRBD1|TRBJ1-1|TRBV6-5
CASSRGRGNTEAFF
TGTGCCAGCAGCAGGGGGCGCGGAAACACTGAAGCTTTCTTT
>TRBD2|TRBJ2-7|TRBV29-1
CSVRTSAGIYEQYF
TGCAGCGTGCGGACTAGCGCCGGCATCTACGAGCAGTACTTC
>.|TRBJ1-1|TRBV7-2
CASTRQAIMNTEAFF
TGTGCCAGCACCCGACAGGCGATCATGAACACTGAAGCTTTCTTT
>.|TRBJ2-5|TRBV7-6
CASSLGIGENRLEETQYF
TGTGCCAGCAGCTTAGGGATCGGGGAGAATCGACTAGAAGAGACCCAGTACTTC
>TRBD2|TRBJ2-1|TRBV6-1
CASGRGLAGYNEQFF
TGTGCCAGCGGCCGAGGACTAGCGGGATACAATGAGCAGTTCTTC
>.|TRBJ2-1|TRBV7-3
CASSLRPSDNEQFF
TGTGCCAGCAGCTTAAGGCCCTCCGACAATGAGCAGTTCTTC
>TRBD2|TRBJ2-1|TRBV27
CASRLGGVNNEQFF
TGTGCCAGCCGACTGGGGGGGGTAAACAATGAGCAGTTCTTC
>.|TRBJ2-7|TRBV5-1
CASSEVASRSYEQYF
TGCGCCAGCAGCGAGGTGGCATCTAGATCCTACGAGCAGTACTTC
>TRBD1|TRBJ2-7|TRBV29-1
CSVTGGNSYEQYF
TGCAGCGTCACAGGGGGCAACTCCTACGAGCAGTACTTC
>.|TRBJ2-1|TRBV5-1
CASSKTSSSYNEQFF
TGCGCCAGCAGCAAGACATCGAGCTCCTACAATGAGCAGTTCTTC
>TRBD1|TRBJ2-7|TRBV28
CASSSSGTGDEQYF
TGTGCCAGCAGCTCCTCCGGGACAGGGGACGAGCAGTACTTC
>.|TRBJ1-5|TRBV4-2
CASSQDTGDNQPQHF
TGTGCCAGCAGCCAAGATACGGGAGACAATCAGCCCCAGCATTTT
>TRBD1|TRBJ2-5|TRBV9
CASSVSPGTGQETQYF
TGTGCCAGCAGCGTCAGTCCCGGGACAGGGCAAGAGACCCAGTACTTC
>.|TRBJ2-5|TRBV11-2
CASSLVFSRGETQYF
TGTGCCAGCAGCTTAGTGTTCAGCAGGGGCGAGACCCAGTACTTC
>TRBD1|TRBJ1-4|TRBV30
CAWSPGQGWEKLFF
TGTGCCTGGAGTCCGGGACAGGGGTGGGAAAAACTGTTTTTT
>.|TRBJ1-3|TRBV5-4
CASTQRGSNTIYF
TGTGCCAGCACCCAACGGGGGAGCAACACCATATATTTT
>TRBD2|TRBJ2-3|TRBV6-6
CASSYWRAGADTQYF
TGTGCCAGCAGTTACTGGAGAGCGGGAGCCGATACGCAGTATTTT